The present T cell receptor beta chain was sequenced within a study of blood T cell repertoires in COVID-19. Assay used: immunoSEQ multiplex PCR; TCRdb lists only in-frame clones, some missing. The repertoire includes about 160,000 clones, about 86% of them detected once, and 10% sits in the top ten. The V gene's germline CDR1 is SGHKS and CDR2 YYEKEE (reference sequence). Trimming took 3 bases from V and 4 from J, leaving 10 bases between them. This CDR3 has 13 residues. The chain couples TRBV5-5 to TRBJ1-2; possible D gene TRBD1, 6 bases. The clonotype originates from a woman aged 70-85 years with COVID-19, enrolled during active disease. The sequenced sample consisted of peripheral blood. CDR3 bases: TGTGCCAGCAGCTCCGGGACAAGCTATGGCTACACCTTC. Amino acids: CASSSGTSYGYTF. Combining the CDR3 with reference TRBV5-5 and TRBJ1-2 gives the whole variable domain DAGVTQSPTHLIKTRGQQVTLRCSPISGHKSVSWYQQVLGQGPQFIFQYYEKEERGRGNFPDRFSARQFPNYSSELNVNALLLGDSALYLCASSSGTSYGYTFGSGTRLTVV.